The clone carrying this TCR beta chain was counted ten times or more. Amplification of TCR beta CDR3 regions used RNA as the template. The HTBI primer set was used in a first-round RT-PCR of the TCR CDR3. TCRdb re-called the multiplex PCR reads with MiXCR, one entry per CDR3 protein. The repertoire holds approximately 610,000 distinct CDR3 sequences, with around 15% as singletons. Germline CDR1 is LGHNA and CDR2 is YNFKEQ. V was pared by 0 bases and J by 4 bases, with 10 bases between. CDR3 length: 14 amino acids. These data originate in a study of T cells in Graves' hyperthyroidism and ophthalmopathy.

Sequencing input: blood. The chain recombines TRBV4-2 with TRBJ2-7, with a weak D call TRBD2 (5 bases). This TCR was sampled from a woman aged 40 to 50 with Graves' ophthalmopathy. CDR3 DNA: TGTGCCAGCAGCCAAGATACCGGGGAATACGAGCAGTACTTC. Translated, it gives CASSQDTGEYEQYF.